These T cell receptor beta chains were read from a single sample in a study of blood T cell repertoires in COVID-19. TCRdb keeps only in-frame clones here, not all; method: immunoSEQ multiplex PCR. This repertoire shows 150,000 to 200,000 clones, about 85% found once; its top ten account for 2.1%. The sequenced material came from peripheral blood. The source is a man between 65 and 85 years old with active or convalescent COVID-19. Both conserved end residues are part of each CDR3. A D gene is named only where the DNA matches it firmly. The size entry is marked missing in some rows and otherwise reads once, few, many or a size class.

TRBD1,TRBV28,.,TRBJ1-4,CASSTRGTNEKLFF,TGTGCCAGCAGTACCAGGGGGACTAATGAAAAACTGTTTTTT
.,TRBV10-3,.,TRBJ2-7,CAISESWGREQYF,TGTGCCATCAGTGAGTCCTGGGGGAGGGAGCAGTACTTC
.,TRBV15,.,TRBJ2-5,CATSRVQGVETQYF,TGTGCCACCAGCAGAGTACAGGGAGTGGAGACCCAGTACTTC
TRBD2,TRBV3-1/TRBV3-2,.,TRBJ2-5,CASSQSLTSGETQYF,TGTGCCAGCAGCCAGAGTTTAACTAGCGGAGAGACCCAGTACTTC
TRBD1,TRBV6-6,.,TRBJ1-1,CASYTGGGAEAFF,TGTGCCAGCTATACAGGGGGCGGCGCTGAAGCTTTCTTT
.,TRBV18,once,TRBJ1-1,CASSPPNMNTEAFF,TGTGCCAGCTCACCACCGAACATGAACACTGAAGCTTTCTTT
.,TRBV27,.,TRBJ1-6,CASSSSTGNSPLHF,TGTGCCAGCAGTTCGTCTACAGGGAATTCACCCCTCCACTTT
.,TRBV12-3/TRBV12-4,.,TRBJ2-3,CASTPGTPSSQYF,TGTGCCAGCACCCCGGGGACTCCCTCGTCGCAGTATTTT
.,TRBV6-6,.,TRBJ2-6,CASSYGGSGANVLTF,TGTGCCAGCAGTTACGGCGGCTCTGGGGCCAACGTCCTGACTTTC
.,TRBV7-2,once,TRBJ2-3,CASSLAGAFTDTQYF,TGTGCCAGCAGCTTAGCGGGGGCCTTCACAGATACGCAGTATTTT
.,TRBV18,.,TRBJ2-1,CASSPVHSFPGDFYNEQFF,TGTGCCAGCTCACCAGTCCATAGCTTTCCAGGGGATTTCTACAATGAGCAGTTCTTC
TRBD1,TRBV6-1,.,TRBJ1-6,CASSASFGTGGSPLHF,TGTGCCAGCAGTGCTTCTTTCGGGACAGGGGGTTCACCCCTCCACTTT
TRBD1,TRBV10-3,.,TRBJ1-2,CAIRSGTDVKGGYTF,TGTGCCATCAGATCCGGGACAGATGTGAAAGGGGGCTACACCTTC
TRBD1,TRBV10-1,.,TRBJ2-2,CASSETRDRGTGELFF,TGCGCCAGCAGTGAGACCCGGGACAGGGGCACCGGGGAGCTGTTTTTT
.,TRBV28,.,TRBJ2-3,CASSGVGTQYF,TGTGCCAGCAGTGGAGTTGGTACGCAGTATTTT
.,TRBV2,.,TRBJ1-4,CASGVGVLNEKLFF,TGTGCCAGCGGCGTGGGAGTGTTAAATGAAAAACTGTTTTTT
.,TRBV19,.,TRBJ2-7,CASSIGQGDYEQYF,TGTGCCAGTAGTATAGGGCAGGGCGACTACGAGCAGTACTTC
.,TRBV29-1,.,TRBJ1-2,CSVEERGNYGYTF,TGCAGCGTGGAGGAACGGGGTAACTATGGCTACACCTTC
TRBD2,TRBV6-5,.,TRBJ2-3,CASTPGLAPDTQYF,TGTGCCAGCACCCCGGGACTAGCGCCAGATACGCAGTATTTT
TRBD2,TRBV27,once,TRBJ2-3,CASSFGTSGRTQYF,TGTGCCAGCAGTTTCGGGACTAGCGGGAGAACGCAGTATTTT
.,TRBV5-4,.,TRBJ1-5,CASSVGGLGNQPQHF,TGTGCCAGCAGTGTGGGAGGGTTAGGCAATCAGCCCCAGCATTTT
.,TRBV7-2,once,TRBJ2-7,CASSLGYRAYEQYF,TGTGCCAGCAGCTTAGGGTACAGGGCCTACGAGCAGTACTTC
.,TRBV28,once,TRBJ2-2,CASSFFPGTTTGELFF,TGTGCCAGCAGTTTTTTTCCCGGGACAACCACCGGGGAGCTGTTTTTT
.,TRBV5-4,.,TRBJ1-1,CASSAGVSNTEAFF,TGTGCCAGCAGCGCGGGAGTTTCGAACACTGAAGCTTTCTTT
.,TRBV5-1,.,TRBJ1-4,CASSLDARGGEKLFF,TGCGCCAGCAGCTTGGACGCCCGGGGAGGTGAAAAACTGTTTTTT
.,TRBV7-2,.,TRBJ2-3,CASSPWTVGTDTQYF,TGTGCCAGCAGCCCCTGGACAGTCGGCACAGATACGCAGTATTTT
.,TRBV28,few,TRBJ1-4,CASSLLDRTTNEKLFF,TGTGCCAGCAGTTTACTGGACAGAACAACTAATGAAAAACTGTTTTTT
TRBD1,TRBV5-6,.,TRBJ2-3,CASSATGGLDTQYF,TGTGCCAGCAGCGCCACAGGGGGCCTCGATACGCAGTATTTT
.,TRBV28,.,TRBJ1-1,CASSFWKGSGEAFF,TGTGCCAGCAGTTTTTGGAAGGGAAGCGGTGAAGCTTTCTTT
.,TRBV7-2,.,TRBJ2-7,CASSYKTQGNHEQYF,TGTGCCAGCAGCTACAAGACCCAGGGTAACCACGAGCAGTACTTC
TRBD1,TRBV4-2,.,TRBJ1-2,CASSQDLQGTYGYTF,TGTGCCAGCAGCCAAGATTTACAGGGGACCTATGGCTACACCTTC
TRBD1,TRBV27,few,TRBJ1-1,CASSALRGSDEAFF,TGTGCCAGCAGTGCGCTCAGGGGGTCGGATGAAGCTTTCTTT
TRBD2,TRBV9,once,TRBJ2-5,CASSVASGGAGETQYF,TGTGCCAGCAGCGTAGCTAGCGGGGGGGCAGGGGAGACCCAGTACTTC
.,TRBV7-9,.,TRBJ1-2,CASSLVPGGSGGYTF,TGTGCCAGCAGCTTAGTACCGGGGGGCTCTGGTGGCTACACCTTC
.,TRBV19,.,TRBJ1-5,CASSPSQGGMGQPQHF,TGTGCCAGTAGCCCCTCGCAGGGAGGAATGGGTCAGCCCCAGCATTTT
.,TRBV28,few,TRBJ1-5,CASRSQGFQPQHF,TGTGCCAGCAGGTCACAGGGTTTTCAGCCCCAGCATTTT
.,TRBV5-5,.,TRBJ1-3,CASSSGQGSGNTIYF,TGTGCCAGCAGCTCTGGGCAGGGCTCTGGAAACACCATATATTTT
TRBD1,TRBV9,.,TRBJ2-3,CASSVVDRGTDTQYF,TGTGCCAGCAGCGTAGTGGACAGGGGAACAGATACGCAGTATTTT
TRBD2,TRBV7-6,once,TRBJ2-5,CASSLGGGIGGQETQYF,TGTGCCAGCAGCTTAGGGGGAGGGATCGGAGGTCAAGAGACCCAGTACTTC
.,TRBV4-3,.,TRBJ2-7,CASSQGHGGFYEQYF,TGCGCCAGCAGCCAGGGTCATGGCGGATTTTACGAGCAGTACTTC